This T cell receptor (beta chain) was sequenced for a study of cytomegalovirus exposure and HLA in healthy donors. Findings and limits, study-wide: Several top significant clusters appeared, in a later analysis, to be linked to common viral pathogens.

Primers included in the PCR were 60 Vbeta and 13 Jbeta primers. Data came from immunoSEQ multiplex PCR; TCRdb stores just in-frame clones and leaves some out. The sample holds tens of thousands of clones; about three quarters are singletons and the top ten take 9.5% to 13%. Germline V gene data show CDR1 as SGDLS and CDR2 as YYNGEE. There are 16 residues in the CDR3. V shed 4 bases and J 5 bases; nucleotides not matched to a gene: 7. Worth noting for this clone: Antigen: not known.

This clonotype was obtained from a woman aged 40 to 55 in good health and CMV-seropositive. What was sequenced was PBMCs. The chain recombines TRBV9 with TRBJ2-2, with 11 bases identical to TRBD2. The CDR3 nucleotides read TGTGCCAGCAGCCCGATAGCGGGGGGGCAGACCGGGGAGCTGTTTTTT. Protein: CASSPIAGGQTGELFF.